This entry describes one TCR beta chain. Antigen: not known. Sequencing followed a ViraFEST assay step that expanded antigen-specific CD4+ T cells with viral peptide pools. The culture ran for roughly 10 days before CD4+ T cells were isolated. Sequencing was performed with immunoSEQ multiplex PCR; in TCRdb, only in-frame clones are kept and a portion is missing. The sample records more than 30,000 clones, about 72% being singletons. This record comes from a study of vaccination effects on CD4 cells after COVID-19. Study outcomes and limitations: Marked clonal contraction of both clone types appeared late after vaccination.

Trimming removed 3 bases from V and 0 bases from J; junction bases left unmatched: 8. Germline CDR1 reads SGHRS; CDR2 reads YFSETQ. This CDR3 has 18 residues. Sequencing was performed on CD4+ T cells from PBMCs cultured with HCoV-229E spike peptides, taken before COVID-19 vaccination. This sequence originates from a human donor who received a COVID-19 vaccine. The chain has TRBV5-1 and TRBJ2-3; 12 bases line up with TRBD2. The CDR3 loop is CASSSDAGTSGSTDTQYF. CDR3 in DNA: TGCGCCAGCAGCTCAGATGCCGGGACTAGCGGGAGCACAGATACGCAGTATTTT.